This is a list of T cell receptor beta chains from one sample in a study of cytomegalovirus exposure and HLA in healthy donors. Generated by immunoSEQ multiplex PCR, the TCRdb table keeps only in-frame clones and is missing some. The table records just over 150,000 clones, approximately 84% of them present only once. Sample: PBMCs. Receptor source: a man aged 18 to 30 in good health and CMV-seropositive. Each CDR3 is given with its conserved first and last residue. Each record gives: clone size, V gene, D gene, J gene, CDR3 DNA, CDR3 protein. A D gene is named only where the DNA matches it firmly. Part of the rows lack a size; the others show once, few, many or a class for expanded clones.

clone size: .
V gene: TRBV11-2
D gene: TRBD2
J gene: TRBJ2-1
CDR3 DNA: TGTGCCAGCAGCTCCCTCCGGGGAGGGGTTGAGCAGTTCTTC
CDR3 protein: CASSSLRGGVEQFF

clone size: .
V gene: TRBV9
D gene: .
J gene: TRBJ2-5
CDR3 DNA: TGTGCCAGCAGCGTAGTACAGGGAGAGACCCAGTACTTC
CDR3 protein: CASSVVQGETQYF

clone size: .
V gene: TRBV7-9
D gene: TRBD1
J gene: TRBJ1-4
CDR3 DNA: TGTGCCAGCAGCGAGGGACAGGGATGGGAAAAACTGTTTTTT
CDR3 protein: CASSEGQGWEKLFF

clone size: .
V gene: TRBV5-1
D gene: TRBD2
J gene: TRBJ2-5
CDR3 DNA: TGCGCCAGCGTACCGGGAGGGCTAGCCCAAGAGACCCAGTACTTC
CDR3 protein: CASVPGGLAQETQYF

clone size: .
V gene: TRBV6-1
D gene: TRBD1
J gene: TRBJ1-1
CDR3 DNA: TGTGCCAGCAGTGAAATAAACAGGGGGCGCGGAGCTGAAGCTTTCTTT
CDR3 protein: CASSEINRGRGAEAFF

clone size: .
V gene: TRBV14
D gene: .
J gene: TRBJ1-1
CDR3 DNA: TGTGCCAGCAGCCAAGATTCGGGTACAAGGACTGAAGCTTTCTTT
CDR3 protein: CASSQDSGTRTEAFF

clone size: few
V gene: TRBV2
D gene: .
J gene: TRBJ2-2
CDR3 DNA: TGTGCCAGCAGTGAAAGTACAGGCGGCACCGGGGAGCTGTTTTTT
CDR3 protein: CASSESTGGTGELFF

clone size: .
V gene: TRBV29-1
D gene: .
J gene: TRBJ2-3
CDR3 DNA: TGCAGCGTTGAAGATCGAATGGGGGGTTTGACAGATACGCAGTATTTT
CDR3 protein: CSVEDRMGGLTDTQYF

clone size: .
V gene: TRBV19
D gene: .
J gene: TRBJ1-2
CDR3 DNA: TGTGCCAGTAGTATGTCCAGGGATCGAAACTATGGCTACACCTTC
CDR3 protein: CASSMSRDRNYGYTF

clone size: .
V gene: TRBV10-3
D gene: TRBD1
J gene: TRBJ2-2
CDR3 DNA: TGTGCCGTCGGACAGGGGGCTGTTACCGGGGAGCTGTTTTTT
CDR3 protein: CAVGQGAVTGELFF

clone size: .
V gene: TRBV7-6
D gene: .
J gene: TRBJ1-5
CDR3 DNA: TGTGCCAGCAGCCCAGGGGCAGGGGGCAATCAGCCCCAGCATTTT
CDR3 protein: CASSPGAGGNQPQHF

clone size: .
V gene: TRBV18
D gene: TRBD1
J gene: TRBJ1-3
CDR3 DNA: TGTGCCAGCTCACCCCGGGAACAGGGGTCTGGAAACACCATATATTTT
CDR3 protein: CASSPREQGSGNTIYF

clone size: few
V gene: TRBV5-6
D gene: .
J gene: TRBJ2-5
CDR3 DNA: TGTGCCAGCAGCTTAGAAACCAGGGCAGGGGAGACCCAGTACTTC
CDR3 protein: CASSLETRAGETQYF

clone size: once
V gene: TRBV27
D gene: .
J gene: TRBJ2-7
CDR3 DNA: TGTGCCAGCAGTTTTGGCGGATTCGACGAGCAGTACTTC
CDR3 protein: CASSFGGFDEQYF

clone size: few
V gene: TRBV5-5
D gene: .
J gene: TRBJ1-2
CDR3 DNA: TGTGCCAGCAGCTTGATGGGGGCTGAGTATGGCTACACCTTC
CDR3 protein: CASSLMGAEYGYTF

clone size: .
V gene: TRBV9
D gene: TRBD2
J gene: TRBJ2-1
CDR3 DNA: TGTGCCAGCAGCGCCCTAGCGGGGGGGGCGTACAATGAGCAGTTCTTC
CDR3 protein: CASSALAGGAYNEQFF

clone size: .
V gene: TRBV7-2
D gene: .
J gene: TRBJ1-3
CDR3 DNA: TGTGCCAGCAGCTACCCTGGAGGGTTTGGAAACACCATATATTTT
CDR3 protein: CASSYPGGFGNTIYF

clone size: once
V gene: TRBV7-3
D gene: .
J gene: TRBJ1-1
CDR3 DNA: TGTGCCAGCAGCTTGGGCAGGAACACTGAAGCTTTCTTT
CDR3 protein: CASSLGRNTEAFF

clone size: .
V gene: TRBV4-3
D gene: TRBD2
J gene: TRBJ2-7
CDR3 DNA: TGCGCCAGCAGCCAAGCCCCGGCGGCTAGCGGAGCCGAGCAGTACTTC
CDR3 protein: CASSQAPAASGAEQYF

clone size: .
V gene: TRBV7-9
D gene: TRBD1
J gene: TRBJ2-7
CDR3 DNA: TGTGCCAGCAGCACCGGACAGGGGGCCTACGAGCAGTACTTC
CDR3 protein: CASSTGQGAYEQYF

clone size: .
V gene: TRBV7-3
D gene: .
J gene: TRBJ2-2
CDR3 DNA: TGTGCCAGCAGCCGCGGGACCGTTAACACCGGGGAGCTGTTTTTT
CDR3 protein: CASSRGTVNTGELFF

clone size: .
V gene: TRBV30
D gene: .
J gene: TRBJ2-7
CDR3 DNA: TGTGCCTGGAGTGTTGGGCAGGGGTACGAGCAGTACTTC
CDR3 protein: CAWSVGQGYEQYF

clone size: .
V gene: TRBV5-6
D gene: TRBD1
J gene: TRBJ1-1
CDR3 DNA: TGTGCCAGCAGCTTTGCAGGGGGTGATGAAGCTTTCTTT
CDR3 protein: CASSFAGGDEAFF

clone size: once
V gene: TRBV7-6
D gene: .
J gene: TRBJ1-1
CDR3 DNA: TGTGCCAGCAGCCCGGGCAGGGGGAACACTGAAGCTTTCTTT
CDR3 protein: CASSPGRGNTEAFF

clone size: once
V gene: TRBV7-9
D gene: .
J gene: TRBJ2-7
CDR3 DNA: TGTGCCAGCAGCTCGGGGGTCGAGCAGTACTTC
CDR3 protein: CASSSGVEQYF

clone size: .
V gene: TRBV5-4
D gene: .
J gene: TRBJ1-2
CDR3 DNA: TGTGCCAGCAGCTCCGGCCTGGACAGTGGGATCTATGGCTACACCTTC
CDR3 protein: CASSSGLDSGIYGYTF

clone size: .
V gene: TRBV10-2
D gene: .
J gene: TRBJ2-1
CDR3 DNA: TGCGCCAGCAGTGGGAGCCGCACCTTGGATGAGCAGTTCTTC
CDR3 protein: CASSGSRTLDEQFF

clone size: .
V gene: TRBV6-6
D gene: TRBD1
J gene: TRBJ1-5
CDR3 DNA: TGTGCCAGCAGTTACTCGACAGGGGGCAGTCAGCCCCAGCATTTT
CDR3 protein: CASSYSTGGSQPQHF

clone size: .
V gene: TRBV18
D gene: TRBD1
J gene: TRBJ2-1
CDR3 DNA: TGTGCCAGCTCACTGACCGGGACAGGAGACACCTACAATGAGCAGTTCTTC
CDR3 protein: CASSLTGTGDTYNEQFF

clone size: .
V gene: TRBV11-2
D gene: TRBD1
J gene: TRBJ2-7
CDR3 DNA: TGTGCCAGCAGCTTAGGGAACGGGCCCGGGACAGCACCCTACGAGCAGTACTTC
CDR3 protein: CASSLGNGPGTAPYEQYF

clone size: .
V gene: TRBV13
D gene: .
J gene: TRBJ1-1
CDR3 DNA: TGTGCCAGCAGCTTCGTCAGGGGTCAAGCTTTCTTT
CDR3 protein: CASSFVRGQAFF

clone size: .
V gene: TRBV6-6
D gene: TRBD1
J gene: TRBJ1-5
CDR3 DNA: TGTGCCAGCAGTTTACAGGGGGTAGGTAGCAATCAGCCCCAGCATTTT
CDR3 protein: CASSLQGVGSNQPQHF

clone size: .
V gene: TRBV18
D gene: .
J gene: TRBJ1-4
CDR3 DNA: TGTGCCAGCTCACCCCAGAAGGAAAAACTGTTTTTT
CDR3 protein: CASSPQKEKLFF

clone size: .
V gene: TRBV4-1
D gene: .
J gene: TRBJ1-4
CDR3 DNA: TGCGCCAGCAGCCAAGACGGGGGAGGAGAAAAACTGTTTTTT
CDR3 protein: CASSQDGGGEKLFF